The clone carrying this T cell receptor (beta chain) has more than one count but fewer than ten. This record comes from a study of somatic mutations in cytotoxic T cells in rheumatoid arthritis. Trimming removed 0 bases from V and 4 bases from J; junction bases left unmatched: 5. CDR3 size: 16 residues. Germline CDR1 and CDR2: MNHEY and SMNVEV (reference sequence). Libraries were prepared by immunoSEQ multiplex PCR; TCRdb keeps only in-frame clonotypes and omits some of them. There are around 19,000 clones in the sample; around 68% occur only once, and about 5.7% lies in the top ten. This receptor was identified in a man aged 55 to 70 in good health. The sample comprised CD8+ T cells sorted from blood. This chain joins TRBV27 and TRBJ2-1; TRBD2 agrees at 8 bases. DNA of the CDR3: TGTGCCAGCAGTTTATCGTCGACTAGCGCTTACAATGAGCAGTTCTTC. This translates into CASSLSSTSAYNEQFF.